Presented here are 27 T cell receptor beta chains from one specimen sequenced in a study of control samples from healthy donors and cancer patients. The repertoire was sequenced with immunoSEQ multiplex PCR; TCRdb's copy has only in-frame clones and lacks some. The sample carries about 18,000 clones, roughly 86% recorded once. Source material: PBMCs. These receptors all come from a woman aged 70 to 79 with colorectal cancer.

The genes are TRBV19 and TRBJ2-7; D is ambiguous. Germline CDR1 and CDR2: LNHDA and SQIVND (reference sequence). The CDR3 is 19 residues long. Between the trimmed V and J ends, which lost 3 bases and 0 bases, there was a span of 24 bases. The CDR3 loop reads CASSMSSSYPRIRSYEQYF. DNA for the CDR3: TGTGCCAGTAGTATGAGCAGCTCCTATCCCCGGATCCGCTCCTACGAGCAGTACTTC. Filled out from reference TRBV19 and TRBJ2-7, the complete variable domain reads DGGITQSPKYLFRKEGQNVTLSCEQNLNHDAMYWYRQDPGQGLRLIYYSQIVNDFQKGDIAEGYSVSREKKESFPLTVTSAQKNPTAFYLCASSMSSSYPRIRSYEQYFGPGTRLTVT.

The V gene is TRBV11-3, the J gene TRBJ2-1, with D possibly TRBD2 on 6 matching bases. The CDR3 extends over 16 amino acids. V shed 1 base and J shed 8 bases, with 18 bases lying between them. The germline V gene has CDR1 SGHNT and CDR2 YENEEA. The CDR3 nucleotides are TGTGCCAGCAGCTTAGGTTGGAGAGACCCGGGGGATGAGCAGTTCTTC. It yields the protein CASSLGWRDPGDEQFF.

This chain connects TRBV5-4 to TRBJ2-7; TRBD2 matches 15 bases. From germline, CDR1 is SGHNT and CDR2 YYREEE (reference sequence). V was clipped by 3 bases and J by 4 bases; unmatched bases: 11. This CDR3 has 18 residues. The DNA for the CDR3 is TGTGCCAGCAGCTGGGGGAGTGGACTAGCGGGAGGGCCGTACGAGCAGTACTTC. Its translation is CASSWGSGLAGGPYEQYF.

The chain uses TRBV4-3 and TRBJ2-3; 12 nucleotides match TRBD2. CDR3 size: 21 residues. V shed 0 bases and J 1 base; nucleotides not matched to a gene: 14. CDR1 LGHNA and CDR2 YSLEER come from the germline V gene. CDR3 in amino acids: CASSQDWELAGGRLRTDTQYF. The DNA for the CDR3 is TGCGCCAGCAGCCAAGATTGGGAACTAGCGGGGGGCCGTCTCCGCACAGATACGCAGTATTTT.

The gene calls are TRBV11-3 and TRBJ2-5, with 11 bases that match TRBD1. The CDR3 is 15 amino acids. V trimming: 5 bases; J trimming: 9 bases; junction bases outside the gene matches: 11. Germline V lookup: CDR1 SGHNT, CDR2 YENEEA. The CDR3 bases are TGTGCCAGCAGCATGGGGACAGGGGGTAGGAGTTCCCAGTACTTC. As protein: CASSMGTGGRSSQYF.

The chain joins TRBV6-5 to TRBJ1-1; no reliable D call. From germline, CDR1 is MNHEY and CDR2 SVGAGI. CDR3 size: 16 residues. Trimming left V 2 bases short and J 4 bases short, with 17 bases between. CDR3 loop: CASSYETISGRTEAFF. CDR3 in DNA: TGTGCCAGCAGTTACGAAACAATATCTGGACGCACTGAAGCTTTCTTT.

The chain couples TRBV6-6 to TRBJ1-4; weak D call: TRBD1 (5 bases). This CDR3 region has 13 residues. CDR1 and CDR2 (germline): MNHNY, SVGAGI (reference sequence). Trimming stripped 6 bases from V and 7 bases from J, with 12 bases between. CDR3 residues: CASSSGGFEKLFF. CDR3 nucleotide sequence: TGTGCCAGCAGCTCCGGGGGGTTTGAAAAACTGTTTTTT.

This clone appeared once. This rearrangement joins TRBV3-1 (or the pseudogene TRBV3-2) to TRBJ2-3, with TRBD2 identical over 8 bases. The CDR3 length is 13 residues. Trimming at V came to 3 bases and at J to 8 bases, leaving 4 bases not matched to a gene. From germline, CDR1 is LGHDT and CDR2 YNNKEL (reference sequence). DNA of the CDR3: TGTGCCAGCAGCCAGGGGGCGGGGGGTACGCAGTATTTT. It yields the protein CASSQGAGGTQYF.

In DNA form, the CDR3 reads TGTGCCAGCAGTTACTCGGGTGGGAGCAATCAGCCCCAGCATTTT. Translation: CASSYSGGSNQPQHF. V and J are TRBV6-6 and TRBJ1-5; D call uncertain. The germline gives CDR1 MNHNY, CDR2 SVGAGI (reference sequence). This CDR3 spans 15 amino acids. V was trimmed by 0 bases and J by 1 base, leaving 7 bases between them.

The J gene is TRBJ2-4, the V gene TRBV5-1; TRBD1 agrees at 9 bases. The CDR3 covers 14 residues. CDR1 is SGHRS, CDR2 YFSETQ, per germline. V dropped 0 bases and J dropped 6; count of bases not matched to a gene: 1. CDR3 region: CASSLGTGVNIQYF. CDR3 nucleotide sequence: TGCGCCAGCAGCTTGGGGACAGGGGTAAACATTCAGTACTTC.

The gene calls are TRBV2 and TRBJ1-5, with D possibly TRBD1 on 5 matching bases. V lost 1 base, J lost 7 bases, and 17 bases lay in between. Germline assignment: CDR1 SNHLY and CDR2 FYNNEI. The CDR3 contains 16 residues. The CDR3 DNA reads TGTGCCAGCAGTGAAGGGGTGGGACGGCCGGTCCAGCCCCAGCATTTT. Amino acids: CASSEGVGRPVQPQHF. The full variable domain, with the rest looked up from reference TRBV2 and TRBJ1-5, is EPEVTQTPSHQVTQMGQEVILRCVPISNHLYFYWYRQILGQKVEFLVSFYNNEISEKSEIFDDQFSVERPDGSNFTLKIRSTKLEDSAMYFCASSEGVGRPVQPQHFGDGTRLSIL.

The chain employs TRBV5-5 and TRBJ1-5; possible D gene TRBD1, 5 bases. The CDR3 is 15 amino acids. V lost 2 bases, J lost 5 bases, and 14 bases lay in between. The germline gives CDR1 SGHKS, CDR2 YYEKEE (reference sequence). This CDR3 is CASSLKGSGDQPQHF. The CDR3 DNA follows: TGTGCCAGCAGCTTAAAGGGGAGCGGGGATCAGCCCCAGCATTTT.

The chain joins TRBV13 to TRBJ2-3; 11 bases are shared with TRBD2. This CDR3 contains 16 residues. Germline V CDR1 and CDR2: PRHDT, FYEKMQ (reference sequence). The V gene end was trimmed by 5 bases and the J gene end by 5 bases; junction bases not matched to a gene: 9. The CDR3 region is CASSADSGRAGDTQYF. The CDR3 nucleotides are TGTGCCAGCAGCGCAGATAGCGGGAGGGCGGGAGATACGCAGTATTTT.

This clone appeared a few times. This chain links TRBV7-8 with TRBJ1-6, with TRBD1 as a possible D gene (6 bases). The germline V and J ends were trimmed by 2 bases and 7 bases, with 12 bases remaining between them. CDR1 is SGHVS and CDR2 is FQNEAQ in the germline V gene. CDR3 size: 15 residues. CDR3 in amino acids: CASSLRGGWNSPLHF. The CDR3 DNA sequence: TGTGCCAGCAGCTTAAGAGGGGGTTGGAATTCACCCCTCCACTTT. Variable domain in full (rest from reference TRBV7-8 and TRBJ1-6): GAGVSQSPRYKVAKRGQDVALRCDPISGHVSLFWYQQALGQGPEFLTYFQNEAQLDKSGLPSDRFFAERPEGSVSTLKIQRTQQEDSAVYLCASSLRGGWNSPLHFGNGTRLTVT.

As for this clone: The junction departs from germline at one end; a sequencing error may be responsible. The chain combines TRBV7-7 with TRBJ2-5; D might be TRBD1 (5 bases). Germline V gene lookup returns CDR1 SSHAT and CDR2 FNYEAQ (reference sequence). The CDR3 is 14 residues long. DNA of the CDR3: TGTGCTAGCAGCCTACAGGAGTTCCAAGAGACCCAGTACTTC. Its translation is CASSLQEFQETQYF.

This chain links TRBV9 with TRBJ2-2; TRBD2 aligns across 10 bases. In germline, CDR1 is SGDLS, CDR2 YYNGEE. This CDR3 spans 15 amino acids. Germline trimming cut 4 bases from V and 6 bases from J; bases unmatched to any gene: 6. This CDR3 reads CASSLSSGSSGELFF. The CDR3 coding sequence is TGTGCCAGCAGCTTGTCTAGCGGGAGTTCCGGGGAGCTGTTTTTT.

The CDR3 is CASSYGGLARDEQFF. CDR3 DNA: TGTGCCAGCAGCTACGGGGGACTAGCGCGGGATGAGCAGTTCTTC. The genes are TRBV6-5 and TRBJ2-1, with 10 positions matching TRBD2. CDR3 size: 15 residues. The ends lost 6 bases at V and 8 bases at J; junction bases unmatched: 10. Germline CDR1 MNHEY, CDR2 SVGAGI.

V usage is TRBV5-1 and J usage is TRBJ1-2; 7 bases map to TRBD1. The CDR3 spans 15 residues. Germline CDR1 reads SGHRS; CDR2 reads YFSETQ. The junction had 9 bases not matched to a gene; V was cut back by 3 bases and J by 4 bases. CDR3 in DNA: TGCGCCAGCAGCTCGGGACAGCCCGGTGGCTATGGCTACACCTTC. Translation: CASSSGQPGGYGYTF.

This clone was counted a single time. The CDR3 region has the DNA TGTGCCAGCAGCCAGCCCTCAGGGGGCACTGAAGCTTTCTTT. Translating gives CASSQPSGGTEAFF. The rearrangement uses TRBV4-2 and TRBJ1-1; 7 positions match TRBD1. There are 14 residues in the CDR3. Germline CDR1 reads LGHNA; CDR2 reads YNFKEQ. V shed 3 bases and J 4 bases; nucleotides not matched to a gene: 5.

This rearrangement joins TRBV11-3 to TRBJ2-5, with a weak D call TRBD1 (6 bases). The CDR3 is 13 amino acids. V gave up 5 bases and J gave up 4 bases, with 11 bases separating them. CDR1 is SGHNT, CDR2 YENEEA, per germline. CDR3 sequence reads: CASSIGQSETQYF. The CDR3 bases are TGTGCCAGCAGCATAGGACAGTCAGAGACCCAGTACTTC.

The chain combines TRBV19 with TRBJ2-7; 10 bases agree with TRBD1. V gave up 4 bases and J gave up 2 bases; unmatched junction bases: 14. The length of the CDR3 is 18 residues. Looked up from germline, CDR1 is LNHDA and CDR2 is SQIVND (reference sequence). The CDR3 sequence is CASSRRTGGASEAYEQYF. In nucleotides, the CDR3 is TGTGCCAGTAGTAGAAGGACAGGGGGGGCCTCTGAGGCCTACGAGCAGTACTTC.

This clone was seen once. The chain is built from TRBV18 and TRBJ1-6, with D tentatively TRBD1 (5 bases). V dropped 1 base and J dropped 9 bases, with 22 bases sitting between them. The length of the CDR3 is 18 residues. In germline, CDR1 is KGHSH, CDR2 LQKENI. The CDR3 reads CASSPRRPGPPVGSPLHF. In DNA form, the CDR3 reads TGTGCCAGCTCACCACGGAGACCGGGACCCCCCGTAGGTTCACCCCTCCACTTT.

The chain links TRBV7-3 to TRBJ2-1; D may correspond to TRBD1 or TRBD2 (5 bases each). There are 15 residues in the CDR3. V was trimmed by 8 bases and J by 0 bases, leaving 14 bases between them. CDR1 SGHTA and CDR2 FQGTGA come from the germline V gene. The CDR3 protein is CASSPGTASYNEQFF. CDR3 sequence (DNA): TGTGCCAGCTCTCCCGGGACCGCCTCCTACAATGAGCAGTTCTTC. Full variable domain (missing parts from reference TRBV7-3 and TRBJ2-1): GAGVSQTPSNKVTEKGKYVELRCDPISGHTALYWYRQSLGQGPEFLIYFQGTGAADDSGLPNDRFFAVRPEGSVSTLKIQRTERGDSAVYLCASSPGTASYNEQFFGPGTRLTVL.

The chain joins TRBV3-1 (or the pseudogene TRBV3-2) to TRBJ2-1, with no clear D. Germline CDR1 LGHDT, CDR2 YNNKEL (reference sequence). Trimming took off 1 base at V and 7 bases at J, with 8 bases between the two ends. The CDR3 is 13 amino acids. CDR3 nucleotides: TGTGCCAGCAGCCAAGGGGCCGTGAATGAGCAGTTCTTC. This gives the protein CASSQGAVNEQFF.

The chain couples TRBV9 to TRBJ1-5; D possibly corresponds to TRBD1 (5 bases). The V end lost 3 bases, the J end lost 4 bases, and 11 bases lay between the germline ends. The CDR3 sequence is 14 residues long. Looked up from germline, CDR1 is SGDLS and CDR2 is YYNGEE. CDR3 DNA: TGTGCCAGCAGCGCCGGGGGGAGGAATCAGCCCCAGCATTTT. Translated: CASSAGGRNQPQHF.

This chain connects TRBV21-1 to TRBJ1-6; the listed D gene, TRBD1, was not tested against the DNA. TRBV21-1 is described as a pseudogene. The CDR3 runs 14 residues. The CDR3 DNA is TGTGCCAGCAGCAAATCCAAGGGACACTCACCCCTCCACTTT. It encodes CASSKSKGHSPLHF.

The chain has TRBV28 and TRBJ2-7; 7 nucleotides match TRBD2. Trimming at V came to 7 bases and at J to 7 bases, leaving 13 bases not matched to a gene. The germline V gene encodes CDR1 MDHEN and CDR2 SYDVKM. The CDR3 loop spans 14 amino acids. The CDR3 sequence: CASTESGNLWEQYF. The DNA for the CDR3 is TGTGCCAGCACCGAAAGCGGGAACCTGTGGGAGCAGTACTTC.